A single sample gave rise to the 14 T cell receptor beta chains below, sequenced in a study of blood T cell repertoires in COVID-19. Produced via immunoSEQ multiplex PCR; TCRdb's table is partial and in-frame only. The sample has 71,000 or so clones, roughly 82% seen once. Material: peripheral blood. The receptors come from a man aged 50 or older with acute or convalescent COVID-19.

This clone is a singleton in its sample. CDR3 amino acids: CASRGTGSGNQPQHF. For the CDR3, the DNA is TGTGCCAGTAGGGGGACAGGGTCTGGCAATCAGCCCCAGCATTTT. The chain joins TRBV19 to TRBJ1-5; 9 nucleotides align to TRBD1. This CDR3 has 15 amino acids. V gave up 6 bases and J gave up 2 bases; unmatched junction bases: 5. The germline V gene has CDR1 LNHDA and CDR2 SQIVND (reference sequence). Looking up the rest from reference TRBV19 and TRBJ1-5 gives the full variable domain: DGGITQSPKYLFRKEGQNVTLSCEQNLNHDAMYWYRQDPGQGLRLIYYSQIVNDFQKGDIAEGYSVSREKKESFPLTVTSAQKNPTAFYLCASRGTGSGNQPQHFGDGTRLSIL.

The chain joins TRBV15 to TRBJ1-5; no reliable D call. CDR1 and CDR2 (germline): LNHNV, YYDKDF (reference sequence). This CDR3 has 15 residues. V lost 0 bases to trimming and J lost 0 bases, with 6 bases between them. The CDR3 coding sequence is TGTGCCACCAGCAGAGAGCGTTATAGCAATCAGCCCCAGCATTTT. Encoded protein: CATSRERYSNQPQHF. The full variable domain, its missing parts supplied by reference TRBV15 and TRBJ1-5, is DAMVIQNPRYQVTQFGKPVTLSCSQTLNHNVMYWYQQKSSQAPKLLFHYYDKDFNNEADTPDNFQSRRPNTSFCFLDIRSPGLGDTAMYLCATSRERYSNQPQHFGDGTRLSIL.

In DNA, the CDR3 is TGTGCCAGCAGCTTCCGACACGGGACAGAAGCTTTCTTT. This gives the protein CASSFRHGTEAFF. The chain employs TRBV9 and TRBJ1-1; D possibly corresponds to TRBD1 (6 bases). CDR3 length equals 13 residues. Germline V CDR1 and CDR2: SGDLS, YYNGEE. V dropped 4 bases and J dropped 8 bases, with 15 bases sitting between them.

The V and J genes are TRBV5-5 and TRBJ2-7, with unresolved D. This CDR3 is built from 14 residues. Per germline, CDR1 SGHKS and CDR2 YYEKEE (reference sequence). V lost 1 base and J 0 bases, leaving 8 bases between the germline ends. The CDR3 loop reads CASSLNSHSYEQYF. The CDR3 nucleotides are TGTGCCAGCAGCTTGAACAGCCACTCCTACGAGCAGTACTTC.

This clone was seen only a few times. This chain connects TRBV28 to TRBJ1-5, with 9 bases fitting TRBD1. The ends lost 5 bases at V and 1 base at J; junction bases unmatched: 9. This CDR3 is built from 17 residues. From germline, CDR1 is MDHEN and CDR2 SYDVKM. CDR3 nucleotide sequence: TGTGCCAGCAGTCGAACTGGGACAGGGTACAGCAATCAGCCCCAGCATTTT. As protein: CASSRTGTGYSNQPQHF.

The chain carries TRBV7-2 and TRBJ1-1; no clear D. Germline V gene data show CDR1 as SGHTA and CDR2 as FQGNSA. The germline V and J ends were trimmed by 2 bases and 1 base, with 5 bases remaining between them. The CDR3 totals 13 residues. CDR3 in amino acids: CASSLRQNTEAFF. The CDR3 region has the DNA TGTGCCAGCAGCTTACGACAGAACACTGAAGCTTTCTTT.

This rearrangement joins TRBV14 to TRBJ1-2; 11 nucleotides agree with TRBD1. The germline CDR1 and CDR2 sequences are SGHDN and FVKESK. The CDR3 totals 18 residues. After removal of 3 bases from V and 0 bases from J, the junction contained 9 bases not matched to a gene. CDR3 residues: CASSQRRTGGRTNYGYTF. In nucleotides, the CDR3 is TGTGCCAGCAGCCAGCGGCGGACAGGGGGCCGAACTAACTATGGCTACACCTTC.

The CDR3 reads CASSLHREGSYNEQFF. The CDR3 DNA sequence: TGTGCCAGCAGCTTACACAGGGAAGGGTCCTACAATGAGCAGTTCTTC. V usage is TRBV7-9 and J usage is TRBJ2-1; D is perhaps TRBD1 (6 bases). CDR1 and CDR2 (germline): SEHNR, FQNEAQ (reference sequence). This CDR3 contains 16 residues. Trimming took 2 bases from V and 1 from J, leaving 12 bases between them.

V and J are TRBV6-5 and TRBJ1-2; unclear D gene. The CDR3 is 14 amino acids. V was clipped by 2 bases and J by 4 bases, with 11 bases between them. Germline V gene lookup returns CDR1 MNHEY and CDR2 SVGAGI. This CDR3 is CASSYVAESYGYTF. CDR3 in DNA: TGTGCCAGCAGTTACGTCGCAGAATCCTATGGCTACACCTTC.

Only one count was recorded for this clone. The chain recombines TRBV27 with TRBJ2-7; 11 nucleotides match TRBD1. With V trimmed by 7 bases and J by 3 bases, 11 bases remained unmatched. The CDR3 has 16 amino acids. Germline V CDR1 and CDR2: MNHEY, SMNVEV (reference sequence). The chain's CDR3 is CASTAFGTGGNYEQYF. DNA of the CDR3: TGTGCCAGCACGGCCTTCGGGACAGGGGGAAACTACGAGCAGTACTTC.

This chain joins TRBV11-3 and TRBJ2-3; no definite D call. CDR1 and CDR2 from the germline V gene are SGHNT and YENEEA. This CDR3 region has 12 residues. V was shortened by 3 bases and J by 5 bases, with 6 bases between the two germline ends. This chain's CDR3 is CASSLGQDTQYF. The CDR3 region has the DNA TGTGCCAGCAGCTTGGGCCAAGATACGCAGTATTTT.

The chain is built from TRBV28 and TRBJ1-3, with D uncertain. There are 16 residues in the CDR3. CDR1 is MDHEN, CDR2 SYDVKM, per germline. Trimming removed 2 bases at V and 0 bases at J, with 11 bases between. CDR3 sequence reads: CASSLGGNRSGNTIYF. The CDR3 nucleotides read TGTGCCAGCAGTTTAGGAGGGAACCGCTCTGGAAACACCATATATTTT.

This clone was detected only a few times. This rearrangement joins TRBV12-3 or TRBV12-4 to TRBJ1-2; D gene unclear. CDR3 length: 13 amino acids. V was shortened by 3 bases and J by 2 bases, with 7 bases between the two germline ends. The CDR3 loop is CASSFQQNYGYTF. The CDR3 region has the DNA TGTGCCAGCAGTTTCCAACAGAACTATGGCTACACCTTC.

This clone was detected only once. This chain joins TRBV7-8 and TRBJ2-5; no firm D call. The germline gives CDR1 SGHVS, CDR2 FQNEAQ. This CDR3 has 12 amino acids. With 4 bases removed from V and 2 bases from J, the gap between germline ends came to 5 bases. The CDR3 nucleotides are TGTGCCAGCAGCTCCTATCAAGAGACCCAGTACTTC. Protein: CASSSYQETQYF.